Listed below are T cell receptor beta chains from one sample, sequenced in a study of cytomegalovirus exposure and HLA in healthy donors. The assay was immunoSEQ multiplex PCR, and TCRdb's table has in-frame clones only and misses some. The profile shows under 200,000 clones, roughly 85% of them singletons. Sequencing was performed on PBMCs. All receptors derive from a woman aged 50 to 60 in good health and CMV-seronegative. Each CDR3 is given with its conserved first and last residue. The order of the fields is clone size, J gene, D gene, V gene, CDR3 DNA, CDR3 protein. A D gene is named only where the DNA matches it firmly. Clone size is shown for a subset of rows, as once, few, many or a class of expanded clone.

clone_size: NA
j_call: TRBJ2-2
d_call: TRBD2
v_call: TRBV28
cdr3_nt: TGTGCCAGCAGTTTTTTGGCGGGAGGATCCGGGGAGCTGTTTTTT
cdr3_aa: CASSFLAGGSGELFF

clone_size: NA
j_call: TRBJ1-3
d_call: NA
v_call: TRBV15
cdr3_nt: TGTGCCACCAGCAGAAACTGGGACACGAGCCTCTCTGGAAACACCATATATTTT
cdr3_aa: CATSRNWDTSLSGNTIYF

clone_size: NA
j_call: TRBJ1-2
d_call: TRBD1
v_call: TRBV18
cdr3_nt: TGTGCCAGCTCGGCTACAGGGGACAGTCTTGGCTACACCTTC
cdr3_aa: CASSATGDSLGYTF

clone_size: NA
j_call: TRBJ2-1
d_call: NA
v_call: TRBV7-2
cdr3_nt: TGTGCCAGCAGAAAAGCGGCTAGCTCCTACAATGAGCAGTTCTTC
cdr3_aa: CASRKAASSYNEQFF

clone_size: NA
j_call: TRBJ1-5
d_call: TRBD1
v_call: TRBV5-5
cdr3_nt: TGTGCCAGCAGCCCACAGGGGGGCGGTTTTCAGCCCCAGCATTTT
cdr3_aa: CASSPQGGGFQPQHF

clone_size: NA
j_call: TRBJ2-1
d_call: NA
v_call: TRBV13
cdr3_nt: TGTGCCAGCAGCTTACGGTATATCGGGGGGCAGGGTGAGCAGTTCTTC
cdr3_aa: CASSLRYIGGQGEQFF

clone_size: NA
j_call: TRBJ1-1
d_call: NA
v_call: TRBV28
cdr3_nt: TGTGCCAGCAGTTTAGTGACAGGTCAAGCTTTCTTT
cdr3_aa: CASSLVTGQAFF

clone_size: NA
j_call: TRBJ2-1
d_call: NA
v_call: TRBV11-1
cdr3_nt: TGTGCCAGCAGCTTTACCGGGGGAGGAAGTTACAATGAGCAGTTCTTC
cdr3_aa: CASSFTGGGSYNEQFF

clone_size: NA
j_call: TRBJ2-1
d_call: TRBD2
v_call: TRBV5-1
cdr3_nt: TGCGCCAGCAGCTTGGCTAGGACTAGCGGCCCTCGGTACTCCTACAATGAGCAGTTCTTC
cdr3_aa: CASSLARTSGPRYSYNEQFF

clone_size: once
j_call: TRBJ2-7
d_call: NA
v_call: TRBV7-2
cdr3_nt: TGTGCCAGCAGCTTAGAAAGCGGTTTCTACGAGCAGTACTTC
cdr3_aa: CASSLESGFYEQYF

clone_size: NA
j_call: TRBJ2-1
d_call: TRBD1
v_call: TRBV6-5
cdr3_nt: TGTGCCAGCAGATTCGGGACAGGGGAGAATGAGCAGTTCTTC
cdr3_aa: CASRFGTGENEQFF